This T cell receptor beta chain was profiled in a study of blood T cell repertoires in COVID-19 (dated by TCRdb to 2018 to 2020). Background for the entire study: Samples covering the acute and convalescent phases of COVID-19 were provided by collaborators in the United States, Italy and Spain. A freely available public database, intended as a resource for researchers studying the immune response to SARS-CoV-2, is where the repertoires were released. Subjects who had been exposed to COVID-19, were actively infected with it, or had recovered from it provided the deeply sampled blood TCRbeta repertoires that made up the dataset. The samples were drawn from the first 160 participants of the ongoing ImmuneRACE study and from over 950 subjects provided by 6 global collaborators. The prospective study material was composed of cDNA or gDNA derived from T cells, B-cell-depleted T cells, or PBMCs. A de-identified subject ID, COVID-19 status, age in years and sex were almost always included in the sample metadata. Where available, HLA class I and class II types were obtained from metadata supplied by the sample provider rather than from assay-based typing. Results and caveats for the whole study, not just this receptor: The amount of clinical and demographic metadata varied by source and participant and was provided uncurated.

A note on this clone: The target of this receptor is not known. Base quality data are lacking; no much larger clone is found one base away.

The immunoSEQ Assay, a bias-controlled multiplex PCR, was used to amplify TCRbeta CDR3 regions from genomic DNA. On the authors' methods: The number of nucleated cells in each sample was estimated by amplification of reference gene primers within the assay. Sequence reads were collapsed and filtered to measure the absolute abundance of every unique TCRbeta CDR3 rearrangement. Productive Simpson clonality was computed per sample as the square root of Simpson's diversity index over productive rearrangements. In its TCRdb copy, this immuneACCESS table keeps in-frame sequences only and misses some clones. Where compared with another copy, unresolved V genes explain less than half of these, and the others have no known cause. V, J and clone size were drawn from that table, and D and trimming were deduced from the DNA. Here the sample has about 89,000 clones; 80% occur a single time. In total, the top ten clones hold about a fifth of the sample.

Collaborating institutions collected whole blood in K2EDTA tubes following their own protocols. For TCRbeta analysis, collaborator samples were shipped as frozen whole blood, as isolated PBMCs, or as DNA extracted from either sample type. For CDR1 and CDR2, the germline V gene lists KGHSH and LQKENI. From its cysteine to its phenylalanine, the CDR3 spans 14 amino acids. The read is trimmed to its CDR3 DNA, 42 bases read in frame from base 1. The V end gives up 5 bases and the J end 1 base, leaving 2 bases in the junction not matched to a gene. The chain was built from TRBV18 and TRBJ1-1; TRBD1 aligns with 9 central bases. The receptor comes from an elderly woman with acute or convalescent COVID-19. Sequencing was carried out using peripheral blood. The DNA sequence is TGTGCCAGCTCAGCGGGACAGGGGAACACTGAAGCTTTCTTT. Translated, this is CASSAGQGNTEAFF.